This TCR beta chain was obtained from a study of cytomegalovirus exposure and HLA in healthy donors. Study-level background: Counted in an early data release were about 85 million unique TCRs from HLA-typed donors. The study, taken as a whole, reports: Near-uniform donor sequencing depth was presumed by presence/absence analyses. Sequences of the TCR beta chain were said to predict the HLA-A and HLA-B alleles of most subjects accurately.

The germline gives CDR1 SGHDT, CDR2 YYEEEE. This CDR3 contains 17 residues. V dropped 0 bases and J dropped 0; count of bases not matched to a gene: 6. The PCR was carried out with 60 Vbeta primers and 13 Jbeta primers. In the authors' methods: Later work found around 72 million unique TCR beta chains, with approximately 12 million shared. Clones were read by immunoSEQ multiplex PCR, and TCRdb kept only the in-frame ones, dropping some. From that table come the V and J calls and clone size; the DNA was used to work out D and trimming. Of 64,000 or so clones in the sample, about 70% were seen once. A remark on this clone: Its antigen remains unidentified.

The sequence was obtained from a woman aged 45-59 years in good health and CMV-seropositive. This chain uses TRBV5-6 with TRBJ2-4, with 7 bases matching TRBD1. The sequenced material came from PBMCs. CDR3 amino acids: CASSLATGALAKNIQYF. The CDR3 coding sequence is TGTGCCAGCAGCTTGGCCACAGGGGCTCTAGCCAAAAACATTCAGTACTTC. Full variable domain (remainder filled in from reference TRBV5-6 and TRBJ2-4): DAGVTQSPTHLIKTRGQQVTLRCSPKSGHDTVSWYQQALGQGPQFIFQYYEEEERQRGNFPDRFSGHQFPNYSSELNVNALLLGDSALYLCASSLATGALAKNIQYFGAGTRLSVL.